One sample yielded the 22 T cell receptor beta chains listed below, sequenced in a study of cytomegalovirus exposure and HLA in healthy donors. It was with 60 Vbeta and 13 Jbeta primers that the PCR ran. Clones were read by immunoSEQ multiplex PCR, and TCRdb kept only the in-frame ones, dropping some. Of around 190,000 clones listed, 70% to 90% are singletons. The source material was PBMCs. Source of these receptors: a woman in her forties or fifties in good health and CMV-seronegative.

This sequence joins TRBV27 and TRBJ2-1; 7 nucleotides match TRBD2. The CDR3 is made up of 16 amino acids. With 5 bases clipped from V and 6 bases from J, the junction kept 13 bases outside the gene matches. Germline V gene lookup returns CDR1 MNHEY and CDR2 SMNVEV (reference sequence). This chain's CDR3 is CASSPWGRRELNEQFF. CDR3 sequence (DNA): TGTGCCAGCAGTCCATGGGGTCGGCGGGAGCTCAATGAGCAGTTCTTC.

V gene TRBV5-8 combines with J gene TRBJ2-2; a possible D gene is TRBD1 (6 bases). The V end lost 3 bases, the J end lost 4 bases, and 10 bases lay between the germline ends. Germline loops: CDR1 SGHTS, CDR2 YDEGEE. The CDR3 extends over 14 amino acids. CDR3 loop: CASSSRQATGELFF. The CDR3 nucleotides read TGTGCCAGCAGCTCGAGACAGGCCACCGGGGAGCTGTTTTTT.

The chain links TRBV28 to TRBJ1-1; D is perhaps TRBD1 (5 bases). The CDR3 length is 14 residues. Germline V CDR1 and CDR2: MDHEN, SYDVKM. Trimming cost V 6 bases and J 1 base, with 12 bases left between them. CDR3 protein: CASSAGVKNTEAFF. The CDR3 nucleotides are TGTGCCAGCAGCGCGGGGGTGAAGAACACTGAAGCTTTCTTT.

The V gene is TRBV28, the J gene TRBJ1-1; 9 bases match TRBD1. V was pared by 6 bases and J by 6 bases, with 11 bases of the junction left unmatched. The germline gives CDR1 MDHEN, CDR2 SYDVKM. This CDR3 comprises 15 residues. For the CDR3, the DNA is TGTGCCAGCAGACACAGCGGGACAGGGTCCCCTGAAGCTTTCTTT. This gives the protein CASRHSGTGSPEAFF.

In its sample, this clone was seen once. The chain is built from TRBV11-2 and TRBJ2-7; D might be TRBD1 (5 bases). The CDR3 spans 14 residues. CDR1 and CDR2 (germline): SGHAT, FQNNGV. V shed 2 bases and J shed 3 bases, with 11 bases lying between them. CDR3 region: CASSLQKGIYEQYF. The CDR3 region has the DNA TGTGCCAGCAGCTTACAGAAGGGGATCTACGAGCAGTACTTC.

The V and J genes are TRBV5-4 and TRBJ2-1; 8 nucleotides match TRBD2. The CDR3 contains 17 residues. Germline CDR1 reads SGHNT; CDR2 reads YYREEE (reference sequence). J gave up 8 bases and V 0 bases, and 13 bases lay outside the gene matches. CDR3 sequence: CASSLAGWREALDEQFF. The CDR3 DNA sequence: TGTGCCAGCAGCTTGGCCGGGTGGCGGGAGGCTCTCGATGAGCAGTTCTTC.

The rearrangement joins TRBV6-1 to TRBJ1-4; 7 nucleotides agree with TRBD1. CDR1 is MNHNS, CDR2 SASEGT, per germline. Losses at the gene ends were 6 bases for V and 3 bases for J; bases not matched to a gene: 4. This CDR3 comprises 14 residues. The CDR3 DNA is TGTGCCAGCAGGCGACAGGGTTCTAATGAAAAACTGTTTTTT. Translation: CASRRQGSNEKLFF.

The chain uses TRBV5-1 and TRBJ1-2; 7 bases fit TRBD1. There are 14 residues in the CDR3. V gave up 4 bases and J gave up 4 bases; unmatched junction bases: 7. Germline CDR1 SGHRS, CDR2 YFSETQ. CDR3 coding DNA: TGCGCCAGCAGCCCCGGACAGGCCTTCTATGGCTACACCTTC. Protein product: CASSPGQAFYGYTF.

On this clone itself: This sample also contains other DNA sequences that code for the same CDR3. The CDR3: CASRTGGDYGYTF. As DNA, the CDR3 is TGTGCCAGCAGGACTGGCGGGGACTATGGCTACACCTTC. This chain connects TRBV28 to TRBJ1-2; unclear D gene. CDR3 length: 13 amino acids. V was shortened by 6 bases and J by 3 bases, with 11 bases between the two germline ends. Germline lookup yields CDR1 MDHEN and CDR2 SYDVKM.

The chain is built from TRBV19 and TRBJ1-1, with D possibly TRBD1 on 5 matching bases. Germline V gene sequence: CDR1 LNHDA, CDR2 SQIVND (reference sequence). This CDR3 is built from 11 residues. Trimming removed 1 base at V and 11 bases at J, with 8 bases between. The CDR3 is CASSIGGEAFF. The CDR3 bases are TGTGCCAGTAGTATAGGGGGCGAGGCTTTCTTT.

This chain links TRBV6-6 with TRBJ2-1; 9 bases map to TRBD2. V lost 2 bases and J lost 4; bases outside the gene matches: 6. Germline V gene lookup returns CDR1 MNHNY and CDR2 SVGAGI (reference sequence). The CDR3 has 16 amino acids. CDR3: CASSYSGGRVYNEQFF. The CDR3 DNA reads as TGTGCCAGCAGTTACAGTGGCGGGAGGGTGTACAATGAGCAGTTCTTC.

This chain connects TRBV6-1 to TRBJ2-2; TRBD1 matches at 8 bases. With 6 bases clipped from V and 4 bases from J, the junction kept 7 bases outside the gene matches. Germline loops: CDR1 MNHNS, CDR2 SASEGT. CDR3 length: 15 amino acids. The CDR3: CASRNGQGITGELFF. DNA of the CDR3: TGTGCCAGCAGAAATGGACAGGGTATCACCGGGGAGCTGTTTTTT.

V usage is TRBV7-7 and J usage is TRBJ2-2; the D gene is possibly TRBD1 (6 bases). CDR1 SSHAT and CDR2 FNYEAQ come from the germline V gene (reference sequence). The CDR3 totals 15 residues. V was cut by 1 base and J by 2 bases, with 8 bases left in between. The CDR3: CASSLGTVNTGELFF. The DNA for the CDR3 is TGTGCCAGCAGCTTAGGGACAGTAAACACCGGGGAGCTGTTTTTT. Full variable domain (missing parts from reference TRBV7-7 and TRBJ2-2): GAGVSQSPRYKVTKRGQDVTLRCDPISSHATLYWYQQALGQGPEFLTYFNYEAQPDKSGLPSDRFSAERPEGSISTLTIQRTEQRDSAMYRCASSLGTVNTGELFFGEGSRLTVL.

In this sample, this clone turned up once. V gene TRBV7-3 combines with J gene TRBJ2-3, with a weak D call TRBD2 (6 bases). The CDR3 loop spans 15 amino acids. CDR1 and CDR2 from the germline V gene are SGHTA and FQGTGA. The germline V and J ends were trimmed by 0 bases and 2 bases, with 9 bases remaining between them. The CDR3 nucleotides are TGTGCCAGCAGCTTAACGGCGGGAACCACAGATACGCAGTATTTT. This sequence encodes CASSLTAGTTDTQYF.

The V gene is TRBV14, the J gene TRBJ1-1; TRBD1 matches at 9 bases. CDR1 and CDR2 from the germline V gene are SGHDN and FVKESK. Trimming cost V 1 base and J 8 bases; bases outside gene matches: 5. The CDR3 covers 14 residues. The CDR3 DNA reads as TGTGCCAGCAGCCAAGGGGGACAGGGCGGGGAAGCTTTCTTT. Translating it yields CASSQGGQGGEAFF.

This chain connects TRBV28 to TRBJ2-7; TRBD2 matches 9 bases. CDR3 length equals 16 residues. Germline V CDR1 and CDR2: MDHEN, SYDVKM. V shed 4 bases, J shed 1 base, and the junction held 8 bases outside the gene matches. CDR3 bases: TGTGCCAGCAGTTCCCCAGCGGGAGGAAGATCCTACGAGCAGTACTTC. This gives the protein CASSSPAGGRSYEQYF.

This chain links TRBV2 with TRBJ1-2; 7 positions agree with TRBD1. CDR3 length: 18 amino acids. V trimming: 2 bases; J trimming: 3 bases; junction bases outside the gene matches: 15. Germline CDR1 reads SNHLY; CDR2 reads FYNNEI. CDR3: CASSEFPPGQGGYYGYTF. For the CDR3, the DNA is TGTGCCAGCAGTGAATTCCCCCCGGGGCAGGGGGGTTACTATGGCTACACCTTC.

The chain couples TRBV6-6 to TRBJ2-1; TRBD2 matches 8 bases. V shed 6 bases, J shed 8 bases, and the junction held 6 bases outside the gene matches. The germline CDR1 and CDR2 sequences are MNHNY and SVGAGI (reference sequence). There are 13 residues in the CDR3. CDR3 loop: CASSPGGGYEQFF. The CDR3 nucleotides are TGTGCCAGCAGCCCCGGGGGGGGGTATGAGCAGTTCTTC.

The gene calls are TRBV7-9 and TRBJ1-1; D is perhaps TRBD1 (5 bases). There are 14 residues in the CDR3. V was cut by 6 bases and J by 3 bases, with 14 bases left in between. Germline loops: CDR1 SEHNR, CDR2 FQNEAQ (reference sequence). DNA of the CDR3: TGTGCCAGCAGTACTTGGGGGAGGGACACTGAAGCTTTCTTT. It codes for CASSTWGRDTEAFF.

This clone showed up just once. The chain employs TRBV20-1 and TRBJ2-3; no clear D. V lost 0 bases to trimming and J lost 6 bases, with 4 bases between them. This CDR3 has 11 residues. Germline-derived CDR1 and CDR2 are DFQATT and SNEGSKA (reference sequence). The CDR3 DNA reads TGCAGTGCTAGAGAGGAGGATACGCAGTATTTT. Its translation: CSAREEDTQYF.

This clone appeared a few times. The chain recombines TRBV5-3 with TRBJ1-3, with unresolved D. TRBV5-3 is placed among ORFs of uncertain function. Trimming removed 0 bases from V and 2 bases from J, with 9 bases in between. This CDR3 has 15 amino acids. The CDR3 bases are TGTGCCAGAAGCTTGGCAGGTAATACTGGAAACACCATATATTTT. This sequence encodes CARSLAGNTGNTIYF.

The V call is TRBV4-1, the J call TRBJ2-1, with 9 bases identical to TRBD2. This CDR3 has 14 residues. Germline CDR1 is MGHRA and CDR2 is YSYEKL. Trimming cost V 4 bases and J 5 bases; bases outside gene matches: 3. CDR3 amino acids: CASSPSGTNNEQFF. The CDR3 region has the DNA TGCGCCAGCAGCCCTAGCGGGACTAACAATGAGCAGTTCTTC.